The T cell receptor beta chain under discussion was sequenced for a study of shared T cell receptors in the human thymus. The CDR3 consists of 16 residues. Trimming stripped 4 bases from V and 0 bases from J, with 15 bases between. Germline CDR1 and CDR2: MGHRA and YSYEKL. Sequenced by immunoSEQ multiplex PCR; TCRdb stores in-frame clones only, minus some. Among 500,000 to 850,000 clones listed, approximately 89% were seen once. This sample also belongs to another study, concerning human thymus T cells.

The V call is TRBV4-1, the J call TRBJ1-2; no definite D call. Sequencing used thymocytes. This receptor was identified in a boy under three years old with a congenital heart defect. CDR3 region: CASSPPSPGANYGYTF. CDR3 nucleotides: TGCGCCAGCAGCCCGCCGAGCCCCGGAGCTAACTATGGCTACACCTTC.